This is a list of T cell receptor beta chains from one sample in a study of shared clonotypes between healthy human individuals. Data came from immunoSEQ multiplex PCR; TCRdb stores just in-frame clones and leaves some out. Of around 430,000 clones listed, roughly 83% are singletons. Sequenced material: PBMCs. These receptors were collected from a woman aged 40 to 50 in good health. Some clones in this sample may be carry-over from other donors' samples. Each CDR3 is given with its conserved first and last residue. The D gene is left open where the match is weak. Rows may omit the clone size; those that give it use once, few, many or a size class.

. | TRBJ1-2 | 13 | . | TRBV6-1 | CASSEGVFYGYTF | TGTGCCAGCAGTGAAGGGGTTTTTTATGGCTACACCTTC
. | TRBJ2-1 | 14 | . | TRBV11-2 | CASSLVAVYNEQFF | TGTGCCAGCAGCTTAGTAGCGGTCTACAATGAGCAGTTCTTC
. | TRBJ2-7 | 15 | TRBD2 | TRBV7-8 | CASSSKRERSYEQYF | TGTGCCAGCAGCTCAAAGCGGGAGCGGTCCTACGAGCAGTACTTC
. | TRBJ1-6 | 13 | . | TRBV5-1 | CASSLAWDSPLHF | TGCGCCAGCAGCTTGGCCTGGGATTCACCCCTCCACTTT
. | TRBJ2-7 | 13 | TRBD1 | TRBV19 | CASSFTGAYEQYF | TGTGCCAGTAGCTTCACAGGGGCCTACGAGCAGTACTTC
. | TRBJ2-1 | 15 | . | TRBV11-2 | CASSLEYGSGDEQFF | TGTGCCAGCAGCTTAGAGTACGGGAGCGGCGATGAGCAGTTCTTC
. | TRBJ2-7 | 16 | . | TRBV27 | CASSLGAGRDGYEQYF | TGTGCCAGCAGTTTAGGTGCGGGGAGAGACGGCTACGAGCAGTACTTC
. | TRBJ2-2 | 18 | TRBD2 | TRBV10-3 | CAITSGLAGGPGTGELFF | TGTGCCATCACCTCGGGACTAGCGGGAGGGCCGGGCACCGGGGAGCTGTTTTTT
. | TRBJ2-7 | 13 | TRBD2 | TRBV7-2 | CASTREIGGEQYF | TGTGCCAGCACCCGAGAGATCGGGGGGGAGCAGTACTTC
. | TRBJ2-7 | 14 | TRBD2 | TRBV4-3 | CASSPGTSFYEQYF | TGCGCCAGCAGCCCCGGGACTAGCTTCTACGAGCAGTACTTC
. | TRBJ2-1 | 15 | TRBD2 | TRBV6-5 | CASSPPGLVQNEQFF | TGTGCCAGCAGTCCCCCGGGACTAGTTCAGAATGAGCAGTTCTTC
. | TRBJ1-3 | 14 | . | TRBV2 | CASSELSGGHTIYF | TGTGCCAGCAGTGAACTCAGCGGGGGGCACACCATATATTTT
. | TRBJ1-2 | 14 | . | TRBV9 | CASSVEGVAYGYTF | TGTGCCAGCAGCGTAGAGGGGGTGGCCTATGGCTACACCTTC
. | TRBJ1-1 | 14 | . | TRBV13 | CASSFFLGAAEAFF | TGTGCCAGCAGCTTTTTTTTGGGGGCCGCTGAAGCTTTCTTT
. | TRBJ2-1 | 15 | TRBD2 | TRBV4-1 | CASRVGTSVYNEQFF | TGCGCCAGCAGAGTCGGGACTAGTGTTTACAATGAGCAGTTCTTC
. | TRBJ1-3 | 13 | . | TRBV28 | CASSFVSGNTIYF | TGTGCCAGCAGTTTTGTGTCTGGAAACACCATATATTTT
. | TRBJ1-4 | 15 | . | TRBV4-2 | CASSQDGGAREKLFF | TGTGCCAGCAGCCAAGATGGGGGGGCCCGCGAAAAACTGTTTTTT
. | TRBJ2-1 | 14 | . | TRBV11-2 | CASSFGSSYNEQFF | TGTGCCAGCAGCTTCGGGAGCTCCTACAATGAGCAGTTCTTC
. | TRBJ2-3 | 19 | TRBD2 | TRBV6-1 | CASSEASRSGRAILDTQYF | TGTGCCAGCAGTGAAGCTTCTCGAAGCGGGAGGGCCATCTTGGATACGCAGTATTTT
. | TRBJ2-2 | 12 | TRBD2 | TRBV29-1 | CSARTSVGELFF | TGCAGCGCACGGACTAGCGTCGGGGAGCTGTTTTTT
few | TRBJ1-2 | 15 | TRBD1 | TRBV5-1 | CASSAGQGSFYGYTF | TGCGCCAGCAGCGCCGGACAGGGGAGTTTCTATGGCTACACCTTC
. | TRBJ2-7 | 15 | TRBD1 | TRBV27 | CASSFYRGPLYEQYF | TGTGCCAGCAGTTTTTACAGGGGGCCCCTCTACGAGCAGTACTTC
once | TRBJ1-4 | 14 | . | TRBV4-3 | CASSQDPSSSQQVF | TGCGCCAGCAGCCAAGATCCAAGTTCGTCTCAACAGGTTTTT
. | TRBJ2-1 | 14 | . | TRBV7-8 | CASSLAGQYNEQFF | TGTGCCAGCAGCTTAGCAGGACAGTACAATGAGCAGTTCTTC
. | TRBJ2-5 | 15 | . | TRBV5-1 | CASSPQGGSAETQYF | TGCGCCAGCAGCCCCCAGGGTGGGAGCGCAGAGACCCAGTACTTC